The source of this T cell receptor beta chain is a study of radiotherapy plus CTLA-4 blockade in lung cancer. About the study: Of the patients, about 18% showed objective responses and about 30% attained disease control.

Germline CDR1 reads ENHRY; CDR2 reads SYGVKD. The CDR3 length is 15 residues. Trimming at V came to 8 bases and at J to 3 bases, leaving 4 bases not matched to a gene. Details on this clone: No antigen is known for it.

TCRdb keeps only in-frame clones here, not all; method: immunoSEQ multiplex PCR. The sample holds roughly 50,000 clones, about 88% seen once. Study-wide findings and caveats: The study found tumor-derived TCR clones expanded in blood after radiotherapy plus ipilimumab.

The TCR comes from a human donor with non-small cell lung cancer whose response to radiotherapy plus ipilimumab could not be evaluated. The sequenced sample was peripheral blood, obtained from a patient treated with radiotherapy plus ipilimumab. This rearrangement joins TRBV10-3 to TRBJ2-3, with 14 nucleotides matching TRBD2. CDR3 DNA: TGTGCCATCGTTCGGACTAGCGGGGGGACAGATACGCAGTATTTT. Encoded protein: CAIVRTSGGTDTQYF.